The next 2 T cell receptor beta chains were all read from a single sample in a study of cytomegalovirus exposure and HLA in healthy donors. The PCR used 60 Vbeta and 13 Jbeta primers. Generated by immunoSEQ multiplex PCR, the TCRdb table keeps only in-frame clones and is missing some. The sample data list 85,000 or so clones. Material for sequencing was PBMCs. The receptors were gathered from a woman aged 25 to 39 in good health and CMV-seronegative.

V and J are TRBV5-1 and TRBJ2-1, with 9 bases aligning to TRBD2. Trimming removed 3 bases from V and 3 bases from J; junction bases left unmatched: 4. This CDR3 comprises 15 residues. Germline CDR1 SGHRS, CDR2 YFSETQ. The CDR3 region is CASSSLAGVYNEQFF. The DNA for the CDR3 is TGCGCCAGCAGCTCCTTAGCGGGGGTCTACAATGAGCAGTTCTTC. The entire variable domain, with the rest obtained from reference TRBV5-1 and TRBJ2-1, is as follows: KAGVTQTPRYLIKTRGQQVTLSCSPISGHRSVSWYQQTPGQGLQFLFEYFSETQRNKGNFPGRFSGRQFSNSRSEMNVSTLELGDSALYLCASSSLAGVYNEQFFGPGTRLTVL.

The J gene is TRBJ1-2, the V gene TRBV19, with D hard to call. Germline CDR1 LNHDA, CDR2 SQIVND (reference sequence). Between the trimmed V and J ends, which lost 5 bases and 6 bases, there was a span of 13 bases. The CDR3 contains 13 residues. The CDR3 is CASSVFPGDGYTF. CDR3 DNA: TGTGCCAGTAGTGTTTTCCCCGGGGATGGCTACACCTTC.